This T cell receptor beta chain is drawn from a study of cytomegalovirus exposure and HLA in healthy donors. Concerning this clone itself: Its target is unknown.

The study's findings and limits: Productive status was seen about 90% or about 30% of the time for most TCR beta V segments in an earlier analysis. CMV serostatus was the only recorded immune exposure for donors.

The V gene's germline CDR1 is SGHTA and CDR2 FQGTGA. Trimming took 5 bases from V and 0 from J, leaving 10 bases between them. CDR3 length equals 14 residues. Researchers ran the PCR with 60 Vbeta and 13 Jbeta primers. Clones were read by immunoSEQ multiplex PCR, and TCRdb kept only the in-frame ones, dropping some. Among 310,000 or so clones listed, 70% to 90% were seen once. V gene TRBV7-3 combines with J gene TRBJ1-1; D uncertain. Sequenced: PBMCs. This receptor was obtained from a woman between 18 and 30 years old in good health and CMV-seronegative. CDR3 sequence: CASSPPSLNTEAFF. DNA of the CDR3: TGTGCCAGCAGCCCTCCCAGTTTGAACACTGAAGCTTTCTTT. Supplemented by reference TRBV7-3 and TRBJ1-1, the full variable domain reads GAGVSQTPSNKVTEKGKYVELRCDPISGHTALYWYRQSLGQGPEFLIYFQGTGAADDSGLPNDRFFAVRPEGSVSTLKIQRTERGDSAVYLCASSPPSLNTEAFFGQGTRLTVV.